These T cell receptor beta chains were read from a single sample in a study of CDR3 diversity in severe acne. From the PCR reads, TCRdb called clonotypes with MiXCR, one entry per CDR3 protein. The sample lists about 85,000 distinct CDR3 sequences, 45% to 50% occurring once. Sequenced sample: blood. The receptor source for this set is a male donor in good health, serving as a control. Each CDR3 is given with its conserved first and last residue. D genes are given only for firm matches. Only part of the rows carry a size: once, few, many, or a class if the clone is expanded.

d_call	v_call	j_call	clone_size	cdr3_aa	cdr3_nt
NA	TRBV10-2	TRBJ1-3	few	CASRDAYSGNTIYF	TGCGCCAGCCGCGACGCTTACTCTGGAAACACCATATATTTT
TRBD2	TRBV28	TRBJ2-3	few	CASSLGGADTQYF	TGTGCCAGCAGTTTAGGGGGGGCAGATACGCAGTATTTT
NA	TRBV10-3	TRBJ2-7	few	CATGGTSNEQYF	TGTGCCACAGGGGGGACATCGAACGAGCAGTACTTC
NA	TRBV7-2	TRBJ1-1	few	CASSLGGWTEAFF	TGTGCCAGCAGCTTGGGGGGTTGGACTGAAGCTTTCTTT
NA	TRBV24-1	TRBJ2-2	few	CATNSQLGGELFF	TGTGCCACCAATTCGCAGTTGGGAGGGGAGCTGTTTTTT
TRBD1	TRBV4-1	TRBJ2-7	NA	CASSTRTGTYEQYF	TGCGCCAGCAGCACCCGGACAGGGACCTACGAGCAGTACTTC
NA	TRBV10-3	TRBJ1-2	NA	CASLGRASGYTF	TGTGCCAGCCTCGGACGGGCTAGTGGCTACACCTTC
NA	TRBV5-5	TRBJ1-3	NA	CASSYESEISGNTIYF	TGTGCCAGCAGCTACGAGTCCGAAATCTCTGGAAACACCATATATTTT
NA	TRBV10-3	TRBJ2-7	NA	CAISAGGGAYEQYF	TGTGCCATCAGTGCCGGAGGGGGGGCCTACGAGCAGTACTTC
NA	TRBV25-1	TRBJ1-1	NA	CASSLGGGGMNTEAFF	TGTGCCAGCAGTTTGGGGGGGGGCGGGATGAACACTGAAGCTTTCTTT
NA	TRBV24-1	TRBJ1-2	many	CATSDLRGRDGYTF	TGTGCCACCAGTGATTTGAGGGGGAGAGATGGCTACACCTTC
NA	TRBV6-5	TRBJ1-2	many	CALSPGYGYTF	TGTGCCCTCTCCCCGGGCTATGGCTACACCTTC
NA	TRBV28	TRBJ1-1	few	CASSLLRTSNTEAFF	TGTGCCAGCAGTTTACTGAGAACTTCTAACACTGAAGCTTTCTTT
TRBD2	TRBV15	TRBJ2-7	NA	CATSRTSGSVYEQYF	TGTGCCACCAGCAGGACTAGCGGGAGTGTCTACGAGCAGTACTTC
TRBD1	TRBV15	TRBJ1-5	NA	CATSGPRDRGNQPQHF	TGTGCCACCAGCGGACCACGAGACAGGGGGAATCAGCCCCAGCATTTT
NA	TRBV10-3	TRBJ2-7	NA	CAISESGGSYEQYF	TGTGCCATCAGTGAGTCAGGGGGCTCCTACGAGCAGTACTTC
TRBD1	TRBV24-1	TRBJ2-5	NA	CATSMGDRVQETQYF	TGTGCCACCAGTATGGGGGACAGAGTCCAAGAGACCCAGTACTTC
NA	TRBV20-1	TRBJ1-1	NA	CSARDQSNTEAFF	TGCAGTGCTAGAGATCAGTCGAACACTGAAGCTTTCTTT
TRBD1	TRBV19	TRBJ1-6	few	CASSIGTGNSPLHF	TGTGCCAGTAGTATCGGGACAGGAAATTCACCCCTCCACTTT
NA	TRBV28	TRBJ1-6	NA	CASSPERANNSPLHF	TGTGCCAGCAGCCCGGAGAGGGCCAATAATTCACCCCTCCACTTT
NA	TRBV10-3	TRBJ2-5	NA	CAIGSPGPETQYF	TGTGCCATCGGGTCACCCGGTCCAGAGACCCAGTACTTC
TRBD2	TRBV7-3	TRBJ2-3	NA	CASSSYGGAGGDTQYF	TGTGCCAGCAGCTCCTACGGGGGGGCCGGTGGGGATACGCAGTATTTT
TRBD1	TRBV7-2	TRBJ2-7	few	CASSRWGQGTYEQYF	TGTGCCAGCAGCCGATGGGGACAGGGTACCTACGAGCAGTACTTC
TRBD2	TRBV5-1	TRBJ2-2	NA	CASSLAYGGGLNTGELFF	TGCGCCAGCAGCTTGGCTTACGGGGGGGGGCTGAACACCGGGGAGCTGTTTTTT
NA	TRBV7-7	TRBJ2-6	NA	CASSSQGTGANVLTF	TGTGCTAGCAGCTCCCAGGGTACCGGGGCCAACGTCCTGACTTTC
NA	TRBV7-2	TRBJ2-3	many	CASSLFEATYTDTQYF	TGTGCCAGCAGCTTATTTGAGGCCACTTACACAGATACGCAGTATTTT
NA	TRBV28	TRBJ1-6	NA	CASSLLGSTPLHF	TGTGCCAGCAGTTTATTAGGCAGTACACCCCTCCACTTT
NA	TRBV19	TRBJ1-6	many	CASTADLSPLHF	TGTGCCAGCACGGCAGACCTTTCACCCCTCCACTTT
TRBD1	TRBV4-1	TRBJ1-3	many	CASSHRAGTGVGNTIYF	TGCGCCAGCAGCCACCGGGCCGGGACAGGGGTTGGAAACACCATATATTTT
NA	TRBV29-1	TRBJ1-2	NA	CSVEMSPNYGYTF	TGCAGCGTTGAAATGAGTCCTAACTATGGCTACACCTTC
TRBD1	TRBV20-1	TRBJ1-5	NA	CSARDKGAGQPQHF	TGCAGTGCTAGAGATAAGGGGGCAGGGCAGCCCCAGCATTTT
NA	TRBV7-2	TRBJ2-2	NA	CASSLRQDTGELFF	TGTGCCAGCAGCCTCCGACAGGACACCGGGGAGCTGTTTTTT
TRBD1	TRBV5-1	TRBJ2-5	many	CASSFGTEGETQYF	TGCGCCAGCAGCTTCGGGACAGAGGGAGAGACCCAGTACTTC
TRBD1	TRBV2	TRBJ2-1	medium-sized	CASSRDRAGYNEQFF	TGTGCCAGCAGTCGGGACAGGGCCGGCTACAATGAGCAGTTCTTC
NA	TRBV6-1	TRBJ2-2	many	CASSTIGWGASPGELFF	TGTGCCAGCAGTACGATCGGATGGGGGGCGAGTCCCGGGGAGCTGTTTTTT
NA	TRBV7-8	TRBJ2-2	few	CAAVAANTGELFF	TGTGCCGCCGTCGCCGCGAACACCGGGGAGCTGTTTTTT
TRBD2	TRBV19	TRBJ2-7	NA	CASAGGTDEQYF	TGTGCCAGTGCCGGGGGGACGGACGAGCAGTACTTC
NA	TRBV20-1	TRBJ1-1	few	CSSRMNTEAFF	TGCAGTTCAAGGATGAACACTGAAGCTTTCTTT
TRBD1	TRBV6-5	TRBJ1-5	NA	CASGLRTGGAYEHF	TGTGCCAGCGGTCTCCGGACAGGGGGGGCCTACGAGCATTTT
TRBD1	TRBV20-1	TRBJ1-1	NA	CSARDQGQGITEAFF	TGCAGTGCTAGAGACCAAGGACAGGGGATAACTGAAGCTTTCTTT
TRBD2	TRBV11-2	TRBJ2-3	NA	CASSLAPGTSGTDTQYF	TGTGCCAGCAGCTTAGCCCCCGGGACTAGCGGCACAGATACGCAGTATTTT